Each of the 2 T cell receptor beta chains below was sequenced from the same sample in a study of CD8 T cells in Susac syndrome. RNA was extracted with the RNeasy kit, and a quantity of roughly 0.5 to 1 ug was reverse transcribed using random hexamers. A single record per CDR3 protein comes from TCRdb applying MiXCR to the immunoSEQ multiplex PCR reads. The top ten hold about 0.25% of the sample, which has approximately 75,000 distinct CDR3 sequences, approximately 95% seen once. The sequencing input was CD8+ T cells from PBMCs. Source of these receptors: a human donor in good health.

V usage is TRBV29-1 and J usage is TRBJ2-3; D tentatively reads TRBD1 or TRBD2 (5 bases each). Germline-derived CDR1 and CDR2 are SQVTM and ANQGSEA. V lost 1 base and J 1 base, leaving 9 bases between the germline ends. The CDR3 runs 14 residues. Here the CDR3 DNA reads TGCAGCGTTGAAGTTTGGGACGGCACAGATACGCAGTATTTT. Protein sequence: CSVEVWDGTDTQYF.

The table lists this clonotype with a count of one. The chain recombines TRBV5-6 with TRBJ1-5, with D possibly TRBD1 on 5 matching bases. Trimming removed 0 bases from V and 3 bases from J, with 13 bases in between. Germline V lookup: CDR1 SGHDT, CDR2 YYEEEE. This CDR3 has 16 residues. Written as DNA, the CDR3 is TGTGCCAGCAGCTTGGCCAGGAAAGGGGCCAATCAGCCCCAGCATTTT. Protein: CASSLARKGANQPQHF.